This T cell receptor (beta chain) was found in a study of Ad26.COV2.S vaccination and SARS-CoV-2 variants. Study summary: Participant was drawn from the COV1001 Ad26.COV2.S trial arm.

Treatment indicated: some 19 received Ad26.COV2.S at low or high dose, single or two shots; about 5 received placebo; per-sample allocation not given. Day 63 after the first vaccine or placebo injection was the time point for sampling. Trimming left V 2 bases short and J 7 bases short, with 9 bases between. The CDR3 runs 13 residues. CDR1 and CDR2 from the germline V gene are LGHNA and YSLEER. Here immunoSEQ multiplex PCR was the method, and the copy in TCRdb shows in-frame clones only, minus some. The sample has 440,000 or so clones, 90% seen once. The chain uses TRBV4-3 and TRBJ1-5; no clear D. Sequencing was performed on peripheral blood, taken in a trial of Ad26.COV2.S vaccine versus placebo. This TCR derives from a person aged 18-60 years who received the Ad26.COV2.S COVID-19 vaccine or a placebo. CDR3 in DNA: TGCGCCAGCAGCCAACTCGCCGGACAGCCCCAGCATTTT. This gives the protein CASSQLAGQPQHF.